A single sample is the source of the 7 T cell receptor beta chains below, sequenced in a study of blood T cell repertoires in COVID-19. TCRdb's copy holds only in-frame clones and misses some; the assay was immunoSEQ multiplex PCR. The sample holds about 260,000 clones; 85% to 90% are singletons and the top ten take over 0.75%. Material: PBMCs or T cells enriched from blood (not recorded which). The receptors derive from a man aged 50-60 years who had been exposed to COVID-19.

This chain joins TRBV19 and TRBJ2-3; D unresolved. The V gene's germline CDR1 is LNHDA and CDR2 SQIVND (reference sequence). The CDR3 has 12 residues. Trimming left V 4 bases short and J 4 bases short, with 6 bases between. The CDR3 nucleotides read TGTGCCAGTAGTAGGGCATCAGATACGCAGTATTTT. Its protein is CASSRASDTQYF.

J is TRBJ1-2 and V is TRBV2; no reliable D call. CDR3 length: 14 amino acids. The V and J ends lost 6 bases and 6 bases respectively, with 17 bases between them. In germline, CDR1 is SNHLY, CDR2 FYNNEI. The CDR3 DNA follows: TGTGCCAGCAGCATAGCACGGACTTTGGATGGCTACACCTTC. Translating gives CASSIARTLDGYTF.

The chain joins TRBV7-6 to TRBJ2-1; no firm D call. CDR3 length: 14 amino acids. Germline lookup yields CDR1 SGHVS and CDR2 FNYEAQ. Between the trimmed V and J ends, which lost 8 bases and 3 bases, there was a span of 14 bases. The CDR3 here is CASEEGSGYNEQFF. In DNA form, the CDR3 reads TGTGCCAGCGAGGAAGGATCGGGCTACAATGAGCAGTTCTTC.

This clone was observed a single time. The chain carries TRBV5-1 and TRBJ2-5, with D maybe TRBD2 (5 bases). The CDR3 runs 14 residues. Trimming left V 4 bases short and J 5 bases short, with 15 bases between. Germline V gene data show CDR1 as SGHRS and CDR2 as YFSETQ. Here the CDR3 DNA reads TGCGCCAGCAGCGGGGTAGGAGCGGAGGAGACCCAGTACTTC. The encoded protein is CASSGVGAEETQYF. Complete variable domain (other parts from reference TRBV5-1 and TRBJ2-5): KAGVTQTPRYLIKTRGQQVTLSCSPISGHRSVSWYQQTPGQGLQFLFEYFSETQRNKGNFPGRFSGRQFSNSRSEMNVSTLELGDSALYLCASSGVGAEETQYFGPGTRLLVL.

The gene calls are TRBV4-2 and TRBJ2-3; 8 bases map to TRBD2. The ends lost 0 bases at V and 4 bases at J; junction bases unmatched: 9. This CDR3 comprises 17 residues. Germline CDR1 is LGHNA and CDR2 is YNFKEQ. In DNA form, the CDR3 reads TGTGCCAGCAGCCAAGAGAGGGGACTAGTCCTCCCAGATACGCAGTATTTT. Translated, it gives CASSQERGLVLPDTQYF.

A single count supports this clone. This sequence joins TRBV7-9 and TRBJ1-2; 9 nucleotides align to TRBD1. Trimming cost V 1 base and J 6 bases; bases outside gene matches: 9. Germline V gene lookup returns CDR1 SEHNR and CDR2 FQNEAQ (reference sequence). The CDR3 totals 16 residues. The CDR3: CASSLVVGTGNNGYTF. In DNA form, the CDR3 reads TGTGCCAGCAGCTTAGTGGTGGGGACAGGGAACAATGGCTACACCTTC.

This clone occurred a few times. V usage is TRBV6-5 and J usage is TRBJ1-1; possibly TRBD1 for D (6 bases). CDR1 is MNHEY, CDR2 SVGAGI, per germline. This CDR3 has 14 amino acids. The V end lost 6 bases, the J end lost 1 base, and 12 bases lay between the germline ends. CDR3: CASRITGTNTEAFF. The CDR3 DNA is TGTGCCAGCAGGATTACAGGGACGAACACTGAAGCTTTCTTT.